Listed below are T cell receptor beta chains from one sample, sequenced in a study of OX40 agonist ivuxolimab in advanced cancers. Only in-frame clones appear in the TCRdb table, and some are missing; sequencing was by immunoSEQ multiplex PCR. The data contain some 97,000 clones, 75% to 95% of them singletons. The source material was CD4+ or CD8+ T cells sorted from blood, sampled in a trial of the OX40 agonist ivuxolimab. These receptors all stem from an adult with an advanced solid tumor such as melanoma, head and neck, liver or kidney cancer. CDR3s include the opening cysteine and the closing phenylalanine or tryptophan. The D gene is left open where the match is weak. Size values are once, few and many counts, or a class for expanded clones, and some rows have none.

-,20,TRBD2,TRBV28,TRBJ2-1,TGTGCCAGCAGTTTAGTTCCGGCTAGCGGGATTTTTGGCTCCTACAATGAGCAGTTCTTC,CASSLVPASGIFGSYNEQFF
-,16,-,TRBV19,TRBJ1-5,TGTGCCAGTAGTACCTACTACAGGGCTAGCAATCAGCCCCAGCATTTT,CASSTYYRASNQPQHF
-,13,-,TRBV19,TRBJ2-5,TGTGCCAGTAGTTCATCAGGGAAAGAGACCCAGTACTTC,CASSSSGKETQYF
-,14,TRBD1,TRBV18,TRBJ2-7,TGTGCCAGCTCACCAAAACAGGGGTTATACGAGCAGTACTTC,CASSPKQGLYEQYF
-,14,-,TRBV5-1,TRBJ1-3,TGCGCCAGCAGCCAAGGGACCCAGGGAAACACCATATATTTT,CASSQGTQGNTIYF
few,13,-,TRBV9,TRBJ2-3,TGTGCCAGCGCAAGGGGGGGCACAGATACGCAGTATTTT,CASARGGTDTQYF
-,13,-,TRBV6-5,TRBJ2-1,TGTGCCAGCAGTTCCCAGGCCTACAATGAGCAGTTCTTC,CASSSQAYNEQFF
-,15,-,TRBV5-4,TRBJ2-7,TGTGCCAGCAGCTTGCGCGGACAGGGAGGGTACGAGCAGTACTTC,CASSLRGQGGYEQYF
-,15,TRBD2,TRBV7-3,TRBJ2-3,TGTGCCAGCAGCTTCGGGGGGGCTAGCACAGATACGCAGTATTTT,CASSFGGASTDTQYF
once,16,-,TRBV11-3,TRBJ2-1,TGTGCCAGCAGCTTAGGGGGCCTAGCCCTTTACAATGAGCAGTTCTTC,CASSLGGLALYNEQFF
-,16,-,TRBV6-5,TRBJ2-7,TGTGCCAGCAGTTACTGGGGGGGGACAACATCCTACGAGCAGTACTTC,CASSYWGGTTSYEQYF
-,15,TRBD1,TRBV11-2,TRBJ1-6,TGTGCCAGCAGCATCAGGACAGGTTATAATTCACCCCTCCACTTT,CASSIRTGYNSPLHF
-,13,TRBD2,TRBV10-2,TRBJ2-1,TGCGCCAGCCGACTAGCGGGTAACAATGAGCAGTTCTTC,CASRLAGNNEQFF
-,14,TRBD1,TRBV11-3,TRBJ1-1,TGTGCCAGCAGCTTAGGACAGGGGGAGACTGAAGCTTTCTTT,CASSLGQGETEAFF
-,15,-,TRBV28,TRBJ1-2,TGTGCCAGCAGTTTAAGGTCGCCGGTTTACGGTGGCTACACCTTC,CASSLRSPVYGGYTF
-,15,TRBD2,TRBV10-3,TRBJ2-7,TGTGCCATCAGACCGGGACTAGCGGGGCTTCAGCGGCATTACTTC,CAIRPGLAGLQRHYF
-,13,TRBD1,TRBV7-3,TRBJ1-1,TGTGCCAGCAGCTTAGACAGGGACACTGAAGCTTTCTTT,CASSLDRDTEAFF
once,13,-,TRBV5-1,TRBJ1-4,TGCGCCAGCAGCTCCAGGATTGGGGAAAAACTGTTTTTT,CASSSRIGEKLFF
-,15,-,TRBV11-2,TRBJ1-4,TGTGCCAGCAGCTCCCGGGGTGGGGGGAATGAAAAACTGTTTTTT,CASSSRGGGNEKLFF
once,14,-,TRBV6-1,TRBJ1-1,TGTGCCAGCAGAGGACAGATACAGAACACTGAAGCTTTCTTT,CASRGQIQNTEAFF
few,11,-,TRBV2,TRBJ1-2,TGTGCCACCCAAGCCGGATGGGGCTACACCTTC,CATQAGWGYTF
many,16,TRBD1,TRBV19,TRBJ1-5,TGTGCCAGTAGTACTCAGGGGGCCAAAGGCAATCAGCCCCAGCATTTT,CASSTQGAKGNQPQHF
-,14,-,TRBV5-1,TRBJ2-7,TGCGCCAGCAGCCGGGGCGCTACGGGTGACGAGCAGTACTTC,CASSRGATGDEQYF
-,12,TRBD2,TRBV7-6,TRBJ2-1,TGTGCCAGTAGCGGGAGGGGGAATGAGCAGTTCTTC,CASSGRGNEQFF
once,13,TRBD1,TRBV6-6,TRBJ1-1,TGTGCCAGCCTTGGACAGGGGAACACTGAAGCTTTCTTT,CASLGQGNTEAFF
-,15,TRBD2,TRBV5-1,TRBJ2-1,TGCGCCAGCAGCTTGGAAGCGGGAGTGCACAATGAGCAGTTCTTC,CASSLEAGVHNEQFF
-,14,TRBD1,TRBV7-6,TRBJ2-5,TGTGCCAGCAGATCCGGGACAGGGGGCGAGACCCAGTACTTC,CASRSGTGGETQYF
-,13,-,TRBV19,TRBJ1-5,TGTGCCAGTAGTCAAGGGTCCAATCAGCCCCAGCATTTT,CASSQGSNQPQHF
-,14,-,TRBV7-2,TRBJ1-2,TGTGCCAGCAGCTCCGGACCGAGTTGGTATGGCTACACCTTC,CASSSGPSWYGYTF
-,15,TRBD2,TRBV7-2,TRBJ2-7,TGTGCCAGCAGCTTAGAAGCGGGAACCCTCTACGAGCAGTACTTC,CASSLEAGTLYEQYF
-,12,-,TRBV28,TRBJ2-7,TGTGCCAGCAGTTTAGGGGCGCTACGGCAGTACTTC,CASSLGALRQYF
few,12,-,TRBV28,TRBJ1-5,TGTGCCAGCAGTTTAGGCCCGCGGCCCCAGCATTTT,CASSLGPRPQHF
-,13,-,TRBV7-3,TRBJ1-5,TGTGCCAGCAGCCCGAATGGGGGTCAGCCCCAGCATTTT,CASSPNGGQPQHF
-,13,-,TRBV5-1,TRBJ2-5,TGCGCCAGCAGAACAGGAACTCAAGAGACCCAGTACTTC,CASRTGTQETQYF
-,14,TRBD1,TRBV11-2,TRBJ2-7,TGTGCCAGCACCATGGGACAGGGGGGCCGCGAGCAGTACTTC,CASTMGQGGREQYF
-,17,TRBD2,TRBV4-2,TRBJ2-1,TGTGCCAGCAGCCAAGTTCTAGCGGGAGCGTCCTACAATGAGCAGTTCTTC,CASSQVLAGASYNEQFF
once,14,-,TRBV28,TRBJ1-5,TGTGCCAGCAGTTTATCCCCTGGCTATCAGCCCCAGCATTTT,CASSLSPGYQPQHF
-,16,-,TRBV7-8,TRBJ2-3,TGTGCCAGCAGCACCATGGGGGGCCGGGGCACAGATACGCAGTATTTT,CASSTMGGRGTDTQYF
once,15,TRBD2,TRBV9,TRBJ2-2,TGTGCCAGCAGCGCGGTCCTAGCGGGTTCCGGGGAGCTGTTTTTT,CASSAVLAGSGELFF
-,14,-,TRBV11-2,TRBJ2-1,TGTGCCAGCAGCTTCAACAGGGGGAGGGGTGAGCAGTTCTTC,CASSFNRGRGEQFF
-,14,TRBD1,TRBV11-2,TRBJ1-2,TGTGCCAGCAGCCCGGACAGGGGTTTTTATGGCTACACCTTC,CASSPDRGFYGYTF
-,15,TRBD2,TRBV5-1,TRBJ2-5,TGCGCCAGCAGCTTGGCCCTAACGGGAGGGGAGACCCAGTACTTC,CASSLALTGGETQYF
-,13,TRBD1,TRBV27,TRBJ2-4,TGTGCCAGCAGTAAACAGGGGGAAAACATTCAGTACTTC,CASSKQGENIQYF
few,14,-,TRBV11-3,TRBJ2-2,TGTGCCAGCAGCGTAAGGAGAGCCACCGGGGAGCTGTTTTTT,CASSVRRATGELFF
-,15,-,TRBV5-1,TRBJ2-7,TGCGCCAGCAGCCTAGGCTTCCAGTCCGACTACGAGCAGTACTTC,CASSLGFQSDYEQYF
-,16,-,TRBV9,TRBJ2-2,TGTGCCAGCAGCCTTGACACCGGGAAGGGCACCGGGGAGCTGTTTTTT,CASSLDTGKGTGELFF
-,15,TRBD1,TRBV6-6,TRBJ2-7,TGTGCCAGCAGTTACGATTGGACAGGGGGGGAAGAGCAGTACTTC,CASSYDWTGGEEQYF
-,15,TRBD1,TRBV27,TRBJ1-2,TGTGCCAGCAGTTTATTACCCAGGGGGCTCTATGGCTACACCTTC,CASSLLPRGLYGYTF
-,11,-,TRBV7-8,TRBJ2-7,TGTGCCAGCAGCCAACTCGACGAGCAGTACTTC,CASSQLDEQYF
-,15,-,TRBV30,TRBJ2-3,TGTGCCTGGATCCGGGACAGGACCGGGGGGGTTACGCAGTATTTT,CAWIRDRTGGVTQYF
-,14,TRBD1,TRBV27,TRBJ1-4,TGTGCCAGCAGGTCCGGGACAGGGAATAGAAAACTGTTTTTT,CASRSGTGNRKLFF
once,18,TRBD1,TRBV5-1,TRBJ2-6,TGCGCCAGCAGCTTGGACCGGGACAGATTCTCTGGGGCCAACGTCCTGACTTTC,CASSLDRDRFSGANVLTF
-,14,TRBD1,TRBV5-8,TRBJ1-2,TGTGCCAGCAGCTTGGAGGGGACAGGCTGGGTCTACACCTTC,CASSLEGTGWVYTF
-,17,TRBD2,TRBV9,TRBJ2-1,TGTGCCAGCAGCGTAGCCCCGACTAGCGGGAGGGCCGGTGAGCAGTTCTTC,CASSVAPTSGRAGEQFF
-,15,TRBD1,TRBV19,TRBJ2-3,TGTGCCAGTAGTCCCGGGACAGGGTTTGCAGATACGCAGTATTTT,CASSPGTGFADTQYF